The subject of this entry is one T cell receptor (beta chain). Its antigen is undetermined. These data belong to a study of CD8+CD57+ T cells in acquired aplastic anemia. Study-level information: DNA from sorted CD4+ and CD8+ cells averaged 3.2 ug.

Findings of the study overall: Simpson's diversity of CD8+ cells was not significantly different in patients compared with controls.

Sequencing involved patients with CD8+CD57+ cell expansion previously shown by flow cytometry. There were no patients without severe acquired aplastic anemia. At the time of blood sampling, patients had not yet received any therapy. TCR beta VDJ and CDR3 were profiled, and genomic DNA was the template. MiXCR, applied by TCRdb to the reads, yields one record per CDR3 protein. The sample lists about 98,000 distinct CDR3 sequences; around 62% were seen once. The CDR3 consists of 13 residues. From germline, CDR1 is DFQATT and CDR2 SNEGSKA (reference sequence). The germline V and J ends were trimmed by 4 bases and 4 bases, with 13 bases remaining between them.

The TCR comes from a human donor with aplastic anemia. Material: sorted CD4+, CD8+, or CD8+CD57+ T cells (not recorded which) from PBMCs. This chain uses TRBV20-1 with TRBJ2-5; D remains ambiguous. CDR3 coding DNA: TGCAGTGCTAATGCCAGGTCCTTAGAGACCCAGTACTTC. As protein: CSANARSLETQYF.